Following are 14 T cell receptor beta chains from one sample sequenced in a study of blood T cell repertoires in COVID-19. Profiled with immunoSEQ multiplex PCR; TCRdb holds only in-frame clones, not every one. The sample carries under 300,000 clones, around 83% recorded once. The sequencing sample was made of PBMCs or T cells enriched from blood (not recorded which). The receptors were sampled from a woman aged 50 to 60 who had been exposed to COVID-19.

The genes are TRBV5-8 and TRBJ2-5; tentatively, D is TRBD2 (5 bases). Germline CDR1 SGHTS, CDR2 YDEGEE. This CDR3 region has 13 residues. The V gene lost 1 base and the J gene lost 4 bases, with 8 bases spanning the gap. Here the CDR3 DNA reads TGTGCCAGCAGCTTGTCCGGGATAGAGACCCAGTACTTC. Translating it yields CASSLSGIETQYF.

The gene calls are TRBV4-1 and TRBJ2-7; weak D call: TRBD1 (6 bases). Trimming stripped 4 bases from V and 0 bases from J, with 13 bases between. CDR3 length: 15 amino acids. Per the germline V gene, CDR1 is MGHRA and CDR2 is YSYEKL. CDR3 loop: CASSRLTGYSYEQYF. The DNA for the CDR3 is TGCGCCAGCAGCCGCTTGACAGGCTACTCCTACGAGCAGTACTTC.

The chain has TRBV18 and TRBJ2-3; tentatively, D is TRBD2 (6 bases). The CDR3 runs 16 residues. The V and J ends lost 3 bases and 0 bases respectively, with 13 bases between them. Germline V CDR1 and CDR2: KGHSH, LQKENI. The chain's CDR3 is CASSPLPRGSTDTQYF. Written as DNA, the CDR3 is TGTGCCAGCTCACCCCTTCCGCGGGGTAGCACAGATACGCAGTATTTT.

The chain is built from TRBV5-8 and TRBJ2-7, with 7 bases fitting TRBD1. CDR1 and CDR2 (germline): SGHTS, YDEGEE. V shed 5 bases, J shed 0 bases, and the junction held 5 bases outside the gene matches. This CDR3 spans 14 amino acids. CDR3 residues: CASRLQGTSYEQYF. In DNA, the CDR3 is TGTGCCAGCAGACTACAGGGGACCTCCTACGAGCAGTACTTC.

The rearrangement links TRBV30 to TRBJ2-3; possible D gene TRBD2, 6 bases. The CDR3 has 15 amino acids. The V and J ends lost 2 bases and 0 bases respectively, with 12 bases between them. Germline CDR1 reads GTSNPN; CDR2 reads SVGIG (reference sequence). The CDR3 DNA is TGTGCCTGGAGTCCTGGGACTCTTAGCACAGATACGCAGTATTTT. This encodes CAWSPGTLSTDTQYF.

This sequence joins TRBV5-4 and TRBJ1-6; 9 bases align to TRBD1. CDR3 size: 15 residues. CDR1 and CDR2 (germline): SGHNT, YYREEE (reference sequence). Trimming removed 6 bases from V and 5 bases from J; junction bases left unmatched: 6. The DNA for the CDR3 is TGTGCCAGCACCCGGGACAGGGCAAATAATTCACCCCTCCACTTT. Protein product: CASTRDRANNSPLHF.

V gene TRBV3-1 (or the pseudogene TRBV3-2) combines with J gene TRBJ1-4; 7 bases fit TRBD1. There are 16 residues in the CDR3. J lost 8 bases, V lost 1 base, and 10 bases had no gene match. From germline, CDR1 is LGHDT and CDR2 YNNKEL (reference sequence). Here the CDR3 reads CASSQAYTGDGEKLFF. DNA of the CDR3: TGTGCCAGCAGCCAAGCCTACACAGGGGACGGAGAAAAACTGTTTTTT.

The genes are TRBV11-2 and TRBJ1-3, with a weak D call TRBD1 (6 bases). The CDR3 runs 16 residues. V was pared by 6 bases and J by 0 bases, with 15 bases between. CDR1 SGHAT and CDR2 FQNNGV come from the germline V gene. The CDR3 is CASSAQGKASGNTIYF. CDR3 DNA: TGTGCCAGCAGTGCACAGGGTAAAGCCTCTGGAAACACCATATATTTT.

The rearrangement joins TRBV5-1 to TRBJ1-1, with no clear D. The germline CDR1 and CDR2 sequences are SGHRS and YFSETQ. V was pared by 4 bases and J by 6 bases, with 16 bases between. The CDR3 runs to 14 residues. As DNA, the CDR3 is TGCGCCAGCAGCCGTCTGGAGGATCGGGCTGAAGCTTTCTTT. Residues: CASSRLEDRAEAFF.

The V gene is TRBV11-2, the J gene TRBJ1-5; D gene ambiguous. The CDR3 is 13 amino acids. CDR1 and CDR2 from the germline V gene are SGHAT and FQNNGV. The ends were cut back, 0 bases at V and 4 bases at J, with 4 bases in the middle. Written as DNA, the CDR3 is TGTGCCAGCAGCTTAGATCTAAATCAGCCCCAGCATTTT. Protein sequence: CASSLDLNQPQHF.

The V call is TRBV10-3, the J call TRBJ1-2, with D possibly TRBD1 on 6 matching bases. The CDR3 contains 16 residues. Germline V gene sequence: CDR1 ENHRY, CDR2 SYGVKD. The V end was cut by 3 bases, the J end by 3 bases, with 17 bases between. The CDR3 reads CAISDVQGLRDYGYTF. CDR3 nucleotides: TGTGCCATCAGTGACGTGCAGGGGCTTAGAGACTATGGCTACACCTTC.

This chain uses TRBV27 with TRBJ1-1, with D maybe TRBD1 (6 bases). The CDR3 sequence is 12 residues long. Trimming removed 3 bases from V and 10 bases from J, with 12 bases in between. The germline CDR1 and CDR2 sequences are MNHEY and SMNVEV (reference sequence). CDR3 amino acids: CASSFMTGRAFF. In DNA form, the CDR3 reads TGTGCCAGCAGTTTCATGACAGGACGAGCTTTCTTT.

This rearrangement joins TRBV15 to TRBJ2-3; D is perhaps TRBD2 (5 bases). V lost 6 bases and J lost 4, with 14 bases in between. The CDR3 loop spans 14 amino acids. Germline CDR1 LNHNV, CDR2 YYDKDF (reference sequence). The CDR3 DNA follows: TGTGCCACCAGTCTTGGGAGTGGTTCAGATACGCAGTATTTT. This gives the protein CATSLGSGSDTQYF.

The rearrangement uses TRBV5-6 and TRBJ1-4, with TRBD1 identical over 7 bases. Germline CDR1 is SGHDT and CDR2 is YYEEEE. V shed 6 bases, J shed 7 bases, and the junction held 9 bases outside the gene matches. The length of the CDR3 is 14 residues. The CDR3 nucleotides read TGTGCCAGCAACGCACAGGGGTTGAGTGAAAAACTGTTTTTT. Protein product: CASNAQGLSEKLFF.